A selection of T cell receptor beta chains follows, all from one sample in a study of blood T cells in healthy people across ages. MiXCR was run by TCRdb on the 5' RACE reads, yielding one entry per CDR3 protein. The table includes roughly 900,000 distinct CDR3 sequences, approximately 49% detected once. Source material: blood. These receptors came from a man aged 30 to 39 in good health. Each CDR3 is given with its conserved first and last residue. The order of the fields is J gene, V gene, D gene, clone size, CDR3 protein, CDR3 DNA. The D gene is left open where the match is weak. Size is stated for part of the rows, as once, few or many counts, or as a class when the clone is expanded.

j_gene: TRBJ1-2; v_gene: TRBV21-1; d_gene: .; abundance: few; CDR3aa: CASSKALNRGGANYGYTF; CDR3nt: TGTGCCAGCAGCAAAGCGCTAAACAGGGGGGGAGCTAACTATGGCTACACCTTC
j_gene: TRBJ1-2; v_gene: TRBV2; d_gene: TRBD1; abundance: .; CDR3aa: CASSIKRTGGVFGYTF; CDR3nt: TGTGCCAGCAGTATAAAACGGACAGGGGGCGTCTTTGGCTACACCTTC
j_gene: TRBJ2-7; v_gene: TRBV5-1; d_gene: TRBD1; abundance: .; CDR3aa: CASSSTGDLGEQYF; CDR3nt: TGCGCCAGCAGCTCGACAGGGGACTTAGGCGAGCAGTACTTC
j_gene: TRBJ2-1; v_gene: TRBV28; d_gene: .; abundance: few; CDR3aa: CASSLKSQPQAGKYNEQFF; CDR3nt: TGTGCCAGCAGTTTAAAAAGCCAACCGCAGGCGGGTAAATACAATGAGCAGTTCTTC
j_gene: TRBJ2-7; v_gene: TRBV12-3/TRBV12-4; d_gene: TRBD2; abundance: .; CDR3aa: CASSFGGGVSSYDQYF; CDR3nt: TGTGCCAGCAGTTTCGGGGGGGGCGTAAGCTCCTACGATCAGTACTTC
j_gene: TRBJ2-5; v_gene: TRBV12-5; d_gene: .; abundance: .; CDR3aa: CASAPTAQETQYF; CDR3nt: TGTGCTAGTGCCCCCACAGCACAAGAGACCCAGTACTTC
j_gene: TRBJ2-5; v_gene: TRBV5-1; d_gene: .; abundance: .; CDR3aa: CASSLVPDQETQYF; CDR3nt: TGCGCCAGCAGCTTGGTGCCAGATCAAGAGACCCAGTACTTC
j_gene: TRBJ1-1; v_gene: TRBV5-1; d_gene: .; abundance: .; CDR3aa: CASSLNTFSEAFF; CDR3nt: TGCGCCAGCAGCTTAAACACCTTTTCTGAAGCTTTCTTT
j_gene: TRBJ2-7; v_gene: TRBV10-3; d_gene: .; abundance: few; CDR3aa: CAISEGGNSRYEQYF; CDR3nt: TGTGCCATCAGTGAAGGGGGGAACAGCCGCTACGAGCAGTACTTC
j_gene: TRBJ2-3; v_gene: TRBV24-1; d_gene: TRBD1; abundance: .; CDR3aa: CATSDPVTGNEDTQYF; CDR3nt: TGTGCCACCAGTGACCCAGTGACAGGGAATGAAGATACGCAGTATTTT
j_gene: TRBJ2-3; v_gene: TRBV20-1; d_gene: .; abundance: .; CDR3aa: CSARDYGNTDTQYF; CDR3nt: TGCAGTGCTAGAGATTACGGGAACACAGATACGCAGTATTTT
j_gene: TRBJ2-1; v_gene: TRBV4-1; d_gene: TRBD2; abundance: .; CDR3aa: CASSQGLAFVSSYNEQFF; CDR3nt: TGCGCCAGCAGCCAGGGACTAGCGTTCGTAAGCTCCTACAATGAGCAGTTCTTC
j_gene: TRBJ2-3; v_gene: TRBV19; d_gene: .; abundance: .; CDR3aa: CASSIVGSSTDTQYF; CDR3nt: TGTGCCAGTAGTATTGTAGGGTCTAGCACAGATACGCAGTATTTT
j_gene: TRBJ2-1; v_gene: TRBV24-1; d_gene: .; abundance: few; CDR3aa: CATSDFYEQFF; CDR3nt: TGTGCCACCAGTGATTTCTATGAGCAGTTCTTC
j_gene: TRBJ2-7; v_gene: TRBV6-1; d_gene: TRBD1; abundance: .; CDR3aa: CASSKVVDRAPYEQYF; CDR3nt: TGTGCCAGCAGCAAAGTCGTCGACAGGGCACCCTACGAGCAGTACTTC
j_gene: TRBJ2-3; v_gene: TRBV6-5; d_gene: TRBD2; abundance: .; CDR3aa: CATAGGSTDTQYF; CDR3nt: TGTGCCACCGCGGGGGGTAGCACAGATACGCAGTATTTT